The 10 T cell receptor beta chains given below trace back to one sample, sequenced in a study of Ad26.COV2.S vaccination and SARS-CoV-2 variants (TCRdb year 2021). This specimen's treatment or condition label, per the study, means: 15 to 20 received Ad26.COV2.S at low or high dose, single or two shots; several received placebo; per-sample allocation not given. For vaccine and placebo recipients, the sequenced repertoires came from samples collected on day 63 after the first injection. The library was made by the immunoSEQ multiplex PCR assay. Drawn from immuneACCESS, this table holds only the in-frame rearrangements with V and J called that TCRdb kept. Clones are partly lost; checked studies trace under half to an unresolved V gene and leave the rest unexplained. The sample yields nearly 400,000 clones; roughly 90% were counted once. Approximately 1.9% of the sample is in the top ten clones. This specimen consisted of peripheral blood, obtained in a trial of Ad26.COV2.S vaccine versus placebo. These receptors were taken from a person between 18 and 59 years old who received the Ad26.COV2.S COVID-19 vaccine or a placebo.

This chain uses TRBV5-4 with TRBJ2-5; possible D gene TRBD2, 6 bases. V dropped 7 bases and J dropped 4 bases, with 14 bases sitting between them. The CDR3 is made up of 13 amino acids. Germline CDR1 reads SGHNT; CDR2 reads YYREEE (reference sequence). Written as DNA, the CDR3 is TGTGCCAGCCGGGCTGGGGGAGGAGAGACCCAGTACTTC. It is translated as CASRAGGGETQYF.

The V call is TRBV6-1, the J call TRBJ2-3; TRBD2 matches 8 bases. Per the germline V gene, CDR1 is MNHNS and CDR2 is SASEGT. The CDR3 spans 15 residues. The junction had 5 bases not matched to a gene; V was cut back by 0 bases and J by 6 bases. This CDR3 is CASSEASGSADTQYF. As DNA, the CDR3 is TGTGCCAGCAGTGAAGCGAGCGGGAGCGCCGATACGCAGTATTTT.

In regard to this clone: This sample also contains other DNA sequences that code for the same CDR3. The chain carries TRBV30 and TRBJ1-5, with D perhaps matching TRBD1 (5 bases). Germline-derived CDR1 and CDR2 are GTSNPN and SVGIG (reference sequence). Deletions cut 2 bases from V and 4 bases from J, with 9 bases between. CDR3 size: 13 residues. CDR3 in amino acids: CAWSPGGNQPQHF. As DNA, the CDR3 is TGTGCCTGGAGTCCTGGGGGGAATCAGCCCCAGCATTTT.

This chain connects TRBV29-1 to TRBJ2-3, with D unclear. The V end lost 4 bases, the J end lost 4 bases, and 9 bases lay between the germline ends. The germline V gene encodes CDR1 SQVTM and CDR2 ANQGSEA. The CDR3 has 12 amino acids. The CDR3 sequence is CSVVTAADTQYF. CDR3 in DNA: TGCAGCGTTGTGACGGCCGCAGATACGCAGTATTTT.

The chain is built from TRBV3-1 (or the pseudogene TRBV3-2) and TRBJ1-3; D call uncertain. The V gene lost 0 bases and the J gene lost 0 bases, with 12 bases spanning the gap. Germline CDR1 and CDR2: LGHDT and YNNKEL (reference sequence). There are 17 residues in the CDR3. Here the CDR3 reads CASSQESPNYSGNTIYF. The CDR3, as DNA: TGTGCCAGCAGCCAAGAAAGCCCAAATTACTCTGGAAACACCATATATTTT.

The V call is TRBV18, the J call TRBJ2-7; D unclear. The germline V gene has CDR1 KGHSH and CDR2 LQKENI. The CDR3 is 12 residues long. Trimming took off 2 bases at V and 5 bases at J, with 7 bases between the two ends. CDR3 DNA: TGTGCCAGCTCACCAGGGGTCCACGAGCAGTACTTC. Translated: CASSPGVHEQYF.

The J gene is TRBJ2-7, the V gene TRBV19; no definite D call. The CDR3 totals 14 residues. Germline assignment: CDR1 LNHDA and CDR2 SQIVND (reference sequence). The germline V and J ends were trimmed by 6 bases and 1 base, with 13 bases remaining between them. CDR3 nucleotides: TGTGCCAGTAGCCATAGCACGGGTTCCTACGAGCAGTACTTC. It encodes CASSHSTGSYEQYF.

This clone was counted at least ten times. The chain combines TRBV29-1 with TRBJ2-6, with D unclear. Germline loops: CDR1 SQVTM, CDR2 ANQGSEA. This CDR3 contains 16 residues. V gave up 4 bases and J gave up 0 bases, with 13 bases separating them. CDR3 sequence reads: CSVGVSRPSGANVLTF. The CDR3 nucleotides are TGCAGCGTTGGTGTTTCCCGACCCTCTGGGGCCAACGTCCTGACTTTC.

The chain couples TRBV11-2 to TRBJ1-6, with D unresolved. Germline CDR1 and CDR2: SGHAT and FQNNGV. Trimming stripped 3 bases from V and 6 bases from J, with 12 bases between. This CDR3 region has 15 residues. CDR3 DNA: TGTGCCAGCAGCTTCAACCGAGGCGGTAATTCACCCCTCCACTTT. Its translation is CASSFNRGGNSPLHF.

Turning to this clone: The sample carries other DNA sequences with the same CDR3. The chain joins TRBV2 to TRBJ2-7; D unclear. This CDR3 is built from 11 residues. In germline, CDR1 is SNHLY, CDR2 FYNNEI. The ends were cut back, 6 bases at V and 3 bases at J, with 6 bases in the middle. The CDR3 sequence: CASSPGYEQYF. The CDR3 DNA is TGTGCCAGCAGCCCAGGCTACGAGCAGTACTTC. Drawing the rest from reference TRBV2 and TRBJ2-7, the complete variable domain is EPEVTQTPSHQVTQMGQEVILRCVPISNHLYFYWYRQILGQKVEFLVSFYNNEISEKSEIFDDQFSVERPDGSNFTLKIRSTKLEDSAMYFCASSPGYEQYFGPGTRLTVT.